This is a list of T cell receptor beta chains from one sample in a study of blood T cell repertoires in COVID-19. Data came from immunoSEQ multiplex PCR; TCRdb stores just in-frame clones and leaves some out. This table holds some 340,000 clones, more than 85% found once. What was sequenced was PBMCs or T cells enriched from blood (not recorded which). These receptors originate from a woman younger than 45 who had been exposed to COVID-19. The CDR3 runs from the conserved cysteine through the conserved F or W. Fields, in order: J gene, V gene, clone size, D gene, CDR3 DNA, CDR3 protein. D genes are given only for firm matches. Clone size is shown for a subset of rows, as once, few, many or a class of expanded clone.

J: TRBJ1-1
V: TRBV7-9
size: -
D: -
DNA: TGTGCCAGCAGCTCCCTAGGAGGGTTTAAGACTGAAGCTTTCTTT
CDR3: CASSSLGGFKTEAFF

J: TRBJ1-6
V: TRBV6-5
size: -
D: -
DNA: TGTGCCAGCAGGGAGGGACGGTCCAATTCACCCCTCCACTTT
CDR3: CASREGRSNSPLHF

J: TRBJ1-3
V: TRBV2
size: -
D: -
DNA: TGTGCCAGCAGCCCCACCCCGGGCTCTGGAAACACCATATATTTT
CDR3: CASSPTPGSGNTIYF

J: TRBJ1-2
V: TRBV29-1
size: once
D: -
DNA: TGCAGCGACGGCTATGGCTACACCTTC
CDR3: CSDGYGYTF

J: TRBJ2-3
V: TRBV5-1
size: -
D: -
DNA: TGCGCCAGCAGCTTCAGCGCAGATACGCAGTATTTT
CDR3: CASSFSADTQYF

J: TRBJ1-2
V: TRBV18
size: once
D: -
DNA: TGTGCCAGCTCCCCCGACAGGTACAGCTACACCTTC
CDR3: CASSPDRYSYTF

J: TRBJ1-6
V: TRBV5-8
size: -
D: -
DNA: TGTGCCAGCAGCTTTGGGCATTATAATTCACCCCTCCACTTT
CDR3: CASSFGHYNSPLHF

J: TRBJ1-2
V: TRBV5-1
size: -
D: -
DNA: TGCGCCAGCAGCCCACCGGGACACCGCGCGTTATTGGACTATGGCTACACCTTC
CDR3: CASSPPGHRALLDYGYTF

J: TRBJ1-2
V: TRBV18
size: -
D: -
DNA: TGTGCCAGCTCACTCACACAGGCCCCCGACTATGGCTACACCTTC
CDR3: CASSLTQAPDYGYTF

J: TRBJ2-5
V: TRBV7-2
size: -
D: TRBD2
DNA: TGTGCCAGCAGCCCGGGACTAGCGGTCCAAGAGACCCAGTACTTC
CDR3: CASSPGLAVQETQYF

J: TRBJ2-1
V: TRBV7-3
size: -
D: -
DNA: TGTGCCAGCAGCTTAAGTAGCGGTCCTACGAATGAGCAGTTCTTC
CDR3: CASSLSSGPTNEQFF

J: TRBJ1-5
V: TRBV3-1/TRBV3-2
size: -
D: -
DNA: TGTGCCAGCAGCCCCCTTACAGGGCTTCTAGACGATAGCAATCAGCCCCAGCATTTT
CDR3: CASSPLTGLLDDSNQPQHF

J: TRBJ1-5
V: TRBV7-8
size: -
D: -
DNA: TGTGCCAGCAGCCTCCTTCACCGTCCGGATCAGCCCCAGCATTTT
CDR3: CASSLLHRPDQPQHF

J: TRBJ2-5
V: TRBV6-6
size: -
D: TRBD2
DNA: TGTGCCAGCAGTTACGGACTAGCGGGCCAAGAGACCCAGTACTTC
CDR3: CASSYGLAGQETQYF

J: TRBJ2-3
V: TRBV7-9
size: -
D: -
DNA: TGTGCCAGCAGCTTCCGGTCTCTTGATGATACGCAGTATTTT
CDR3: CASSFRSLDDTQYF

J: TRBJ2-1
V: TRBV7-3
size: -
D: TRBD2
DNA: TGTGCCAGCAGCCTCCGCGGGGGGTACTACAATGAGCAGTTCTTC
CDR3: CASSLRGGYYNEQFF

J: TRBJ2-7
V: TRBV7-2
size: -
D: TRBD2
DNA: TGTGCCAGCAGCTTGAGCGGGGGGTACGAGCAGTACTTC
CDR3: CASSLSGGYEQYF

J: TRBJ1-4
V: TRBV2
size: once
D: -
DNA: TGTGCCAGCAGTGTAGAAAGTTCAACTAATGAAAAACTGTTTTTT
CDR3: CASSVESSTNEKLFF

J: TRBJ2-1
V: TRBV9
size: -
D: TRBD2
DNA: TGTGCCAGCAGCGTTCGCCTTGGGACTAGCGGAATCAATGAGCAGTTCTTC
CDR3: CASSVRLGTSGINEQFF

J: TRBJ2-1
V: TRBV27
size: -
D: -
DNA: TGTGCCAGCAGCTTCTTACTGCGGGGCAGGGAAAGAAGGAATGAGCAGTTCTTC
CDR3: CASSFLLRGRERRNEQFF

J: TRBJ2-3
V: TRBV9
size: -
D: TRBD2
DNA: TGTGCCAGCAGCGGGAGACTAGCGGGCACCACAGATACGCAGTATTTT
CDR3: CASSGRLAGTTDTQYF

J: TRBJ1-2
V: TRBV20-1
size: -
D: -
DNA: TGCAGTGCTACCGGGATCTATGGCTACACCTTC
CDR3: CSATGIYGYTF

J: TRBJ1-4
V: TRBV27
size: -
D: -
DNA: TGTGCCAGCAGTTTATCGGCAGGGAATGAAAAACTGTTTTTT
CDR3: CASSLSAGNEKLFF

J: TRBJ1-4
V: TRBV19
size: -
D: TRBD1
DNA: TGTGCCAGTACTAGGGACAGCTGGGGGGAAAAACTGTTTTTT
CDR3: CASTRDSWGEKLFF

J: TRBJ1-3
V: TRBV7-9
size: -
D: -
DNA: TGTGCCAGCAGCTATGTCGCGTGGGGAGCCACCATATATTTT
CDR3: CASSYVAWGATIYF

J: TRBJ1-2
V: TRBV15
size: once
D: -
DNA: TGTGCCACCAGCAGAGAGAACAGGGCCAGCGGTGGCTACACCTTC
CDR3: CATSRENRASGGYTF

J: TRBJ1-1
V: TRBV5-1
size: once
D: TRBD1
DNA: TGCGCCAGCAGTAAAGTTCTTGGGACAGGGGACACTGAAGCTTTCTTT
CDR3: CASSKVLGTGDTEAFF

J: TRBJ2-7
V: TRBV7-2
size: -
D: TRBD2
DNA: TGTGCCAGCAGCTTATGGCGGGGGGGCCGCGGCGAGCAGTACTTC
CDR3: CASSLWRGGRGEQYF

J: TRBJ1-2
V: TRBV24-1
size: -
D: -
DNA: TGTGCCACCAGTTACGGGGACACCCACTATGGCTACACCTTC
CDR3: CATSYGDTHYGYTF

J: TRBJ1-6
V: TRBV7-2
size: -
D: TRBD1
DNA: TGTGCCAGCAGCTTAGACAGGGGATATTCACCCCTCCACTTT
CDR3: CASSLDRGYSPLHF

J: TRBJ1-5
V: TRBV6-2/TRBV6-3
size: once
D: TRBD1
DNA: TGTGCCAGCACCCCGGGGGACAGGGCTCGGGGCCGCTTAACCTATAGCAATCAGCCCCAGCATTTT
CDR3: CASTPGDRARGRLTYSNQPQHF

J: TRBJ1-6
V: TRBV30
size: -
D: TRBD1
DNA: TGTGCCTGGTCTCTCCGGGACAGGAGGTCATCACCCCTCCACTTT
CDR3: CAWSLRDRRSSPLHF

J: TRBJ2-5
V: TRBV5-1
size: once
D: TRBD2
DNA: TGCGCCAGCAGTCAAAGACTAGCGGGGGGGCAGGAGACCCAGTACTTC
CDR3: CASSQRLAGGQETQYF

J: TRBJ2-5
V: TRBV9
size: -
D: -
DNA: TGTGCCAGCAGCGTAGATCTAGCCGGTACCTACCAAGAGACCCAGTACTTC
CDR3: CASSVDLAGTYQETQYF

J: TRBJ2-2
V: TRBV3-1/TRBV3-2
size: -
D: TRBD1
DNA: TGTGCCAGCAGCCAAGGGACAGGTCACACCGGGGAGCTGTTTTTT
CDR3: CASSQGTGHTGELFF

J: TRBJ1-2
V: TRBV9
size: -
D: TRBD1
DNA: TGTGCCAGCAGCGCCAAGAGGGACAGGTCTCTTGGCGGCTACACCTTC
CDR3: CASSAKRDRSLGGYTF

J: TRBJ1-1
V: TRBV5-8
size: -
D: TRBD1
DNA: TGTGCCAGCAGCTTCCTTGGGACAGGGAACACTGAAGCTTTCTTT
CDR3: CASSFLGTGNTEAFF

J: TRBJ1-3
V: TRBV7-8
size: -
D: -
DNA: TGTGCCAGCAGCTTAGCTTTAAATCCCTCTGGAAACACCATATATTTT
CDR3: CASSLALNPSGNTIYF

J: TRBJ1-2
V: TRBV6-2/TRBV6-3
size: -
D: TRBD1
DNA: TGTGCCAGCAGTTTTGACAGGGAGGCCTATGGCTACACCTTC
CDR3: CASSFDREAYGYTF

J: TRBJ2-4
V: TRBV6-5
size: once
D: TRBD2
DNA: TGTGCCAGCAGCCCAGCGGGGTTGGAGAACATTCAGTACTTC
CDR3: CASSPAGLENIQYF

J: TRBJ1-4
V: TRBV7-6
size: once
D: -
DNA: TGTGCCAGCAGCTTAGCGCCGGGGGAAAATGAAAAACTGTTTTTT
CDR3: CASSLAPGENEKLFF